Described below is a single TCR beta chain sequence and its context. The germline CDR1 and CDR2 sequences are MNHEY and SVGEGT. The V end lost 4 bases, the J end lost 3 bases, and 12 bases lay between the germline ends. This CDR3 contains 14 residues. The entry originates in a study of blood T cell repertoires in COVID-19. Study at large: Collection of acute and convalescent COVID-19 samples took place in the United States, Italy and Spain. T cells, B-cell-depleted T cells, or PBMCs supplied cDNA or gDNA.

Source study methods: Reference gene primer amplification yielded estimated nucleated cell counts. TCRdb keeps only in-frame clones here, not all; method: immunoSEQ multiplex PCR. Clone size and the V and J calls come from that table; the DNA yielded D and trimming. The sample includes approximately 94,000 clones, 65% to 90% of them seen just once. The sequencing sample was made of peripheral blood. The TCR sequence derives from a man aged 55 to 70 with acute or convalescent COVID-19. The chain links TRBV6-2 or TRBV6-3 to TRBJ1-2; tentatively, D is TRBD1 (6 bases). CDR3 in amino acids: CASSLDRTYYGYTF. CDR3 DNA sequence: TGTGCCAGCAGTTTAGACAGGACCTACTATGGCTACACCTTC.